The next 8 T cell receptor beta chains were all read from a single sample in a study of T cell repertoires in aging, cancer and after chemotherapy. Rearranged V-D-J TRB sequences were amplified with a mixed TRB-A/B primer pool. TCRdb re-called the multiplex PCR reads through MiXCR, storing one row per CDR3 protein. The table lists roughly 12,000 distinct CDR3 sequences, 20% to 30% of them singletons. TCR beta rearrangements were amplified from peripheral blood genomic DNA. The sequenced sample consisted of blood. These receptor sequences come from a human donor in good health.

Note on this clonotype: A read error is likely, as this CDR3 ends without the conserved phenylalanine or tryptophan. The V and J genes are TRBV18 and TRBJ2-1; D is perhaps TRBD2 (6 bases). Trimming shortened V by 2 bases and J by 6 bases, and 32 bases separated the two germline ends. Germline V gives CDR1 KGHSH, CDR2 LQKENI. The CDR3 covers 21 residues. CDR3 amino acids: CASSPSHAGSRRDREGNEQFI. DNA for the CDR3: TGTGCCAGCTCACCATCTCACGCAGGGTCAAGGAGGGACCGAGAGGGCAATGAGCAGTTCATC.

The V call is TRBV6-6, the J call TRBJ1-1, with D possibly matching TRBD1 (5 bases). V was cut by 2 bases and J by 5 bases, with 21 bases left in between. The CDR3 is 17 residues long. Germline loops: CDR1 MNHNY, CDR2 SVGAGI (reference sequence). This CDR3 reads CASSYPMGAAGGTEAFF. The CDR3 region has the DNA TGTGCCAGCAGTTACCCCATGGGTGCCGCGGGGGGAACTGAAGCTTTCTTT.

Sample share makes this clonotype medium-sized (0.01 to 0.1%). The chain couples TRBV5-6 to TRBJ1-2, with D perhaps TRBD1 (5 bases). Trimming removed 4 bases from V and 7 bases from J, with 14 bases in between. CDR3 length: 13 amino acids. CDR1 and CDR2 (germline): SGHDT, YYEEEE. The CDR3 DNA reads TGTGCCAGCAGCCCGGGGGGATATTTTGGCTACACCTTC. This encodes CASSPGGYFGYTF. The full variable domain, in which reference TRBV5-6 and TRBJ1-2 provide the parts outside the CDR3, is DAGVTQSPTHLIKTRGQQVTLRCSPKSGHDTVSWYQQALGQGPQFIFQYYEEEERQRGNFPDRFSGHQFPNYSSELNVNALLLGDSALYLCASSPGGYFGYTFGSGTRLTVV.

The CDR3 nucleotides read TGTGCCAGCAGTTACGGGGGGGGGGCCAACGTCCTGACTTTC. As protein: CASSYGGGANVLTF. The chain is built from TRBV6-2 or TRBV6-3 and TRBJ2-6, with D maybe TRBD2 (6 bases). From germline, CDR1 is MNHEY and CDR2 SVGEGT. The CDR3 length is 14 residues. Trimming took off 2 bases at V and 4 bases at J, with 6 bases between the two ends.

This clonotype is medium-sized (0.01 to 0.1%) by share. The chain's CDR3 is CASSVKEGTSSYEQYF. The DNA for the CDR3 is TGTGCCAGCAGTGTTAAGGAGGGCACGAGCTCCTACGAGCAGTACTTC. This chain uses TRBV6-1 with TRBJ2-7; weak D call: TRBD2 (6 bases). Germline lookup yields CDR1 MNHNS and CDR2 SASEGT. V lost 4 bases, J lost 0 bases, and 16 bases lay in between. There are 16 residues in the CDR3.

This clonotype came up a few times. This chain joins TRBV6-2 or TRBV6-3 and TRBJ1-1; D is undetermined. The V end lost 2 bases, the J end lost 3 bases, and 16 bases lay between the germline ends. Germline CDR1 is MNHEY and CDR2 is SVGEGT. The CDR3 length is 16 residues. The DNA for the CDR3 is TGTGCCAGCAGTTACGTTGTGCTGGGTCGGGACACTGAAGCTTTCTTT. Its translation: CASSYVVLGRDTEAFF.

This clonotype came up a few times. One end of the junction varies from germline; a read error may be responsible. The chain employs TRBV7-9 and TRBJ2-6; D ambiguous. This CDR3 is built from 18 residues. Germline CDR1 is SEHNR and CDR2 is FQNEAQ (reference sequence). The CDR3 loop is CASSIGPLRPSGANVLTF. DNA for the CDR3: TGCGCCAGCAGCATAGGGCCACTCCGGCCCTCTGGGGCCAACGTCCTGACTTTC.

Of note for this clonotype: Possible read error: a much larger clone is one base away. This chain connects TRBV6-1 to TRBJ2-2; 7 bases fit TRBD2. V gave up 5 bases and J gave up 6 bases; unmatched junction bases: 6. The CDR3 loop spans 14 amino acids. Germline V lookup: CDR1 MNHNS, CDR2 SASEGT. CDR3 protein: CASSHGGTAGELFF. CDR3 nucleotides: TGTGCCAGCAGTCACGGGGGGACGGCCGGGGAGCTGTTTTTT.